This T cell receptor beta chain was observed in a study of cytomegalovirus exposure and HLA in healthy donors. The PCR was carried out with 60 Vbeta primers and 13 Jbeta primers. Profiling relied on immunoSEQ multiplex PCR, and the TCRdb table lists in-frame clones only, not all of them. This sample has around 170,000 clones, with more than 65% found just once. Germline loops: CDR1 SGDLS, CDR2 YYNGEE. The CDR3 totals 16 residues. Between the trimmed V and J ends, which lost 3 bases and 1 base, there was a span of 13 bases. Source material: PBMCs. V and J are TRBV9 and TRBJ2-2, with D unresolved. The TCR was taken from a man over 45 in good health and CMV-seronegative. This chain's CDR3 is CASSAETGLNTGELFF. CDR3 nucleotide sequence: TGTGCCAGCAGCGCGGAGACTGGCCTGAACACCGGGGAGCTGTTTTTT.